This TCR beta chain was observed in a study of T cells in Graves' hyperthyroidism and ophthalmopathy (dated by TCRdb to the late 2010s). Regarding the study in general: Peripheral blood samples were taken at the time of initial diagnosis, prior to any treatment. TCR V-J signatures able to tell the groups apart were searched for in a discovery cohort of approximately 95 patients, of whom over 40 had Graves' ophthalmopathy and some 60 had stable Graves' hyperthyroidism. An independent validation cohort of 18 to 20 hyperthyroidism patients and 17 patients who later progressed to ophthalmopathy tested prospective prediction of ophthalmopathy. The roughly 100 discovery patients were randomly divided into training and test sets at a 7:3 ratio. The study also compared thyroid tissue and blood T-cell repertoires from several Graves' hyperthyroidism patients. After blood sampling, hyperthyroidism patients were treated with methimazole at a starting dose of 30 mg daily, and ophthalmopathy patients were treated with high-dose intravenous methylprednisolone. TCR Vbeta CDR3 sequencing of 120 to 150 peripheral blood samples (approximately 44 ophthalmopathy, about 80 hyperthyroidism and roughly 17 progressor patients) is reported in the paper. Overall study results and their limits: Most expanded thyroid clonotypes (frequency above 0.001) were also found in blood, which suggests that blood repertoires may mirror thyroid immune responses. In validation, progression to ophthalmopathy was predicted by the model with 70.59% sensitivity and nearly 75% specificity, a median of roughly 6.4 months before onset. Sample size was not statistically predetermined, and investigators were not blinded to group allocation. A model built on a 13 V-J signature distinguished ophthalmopathy from stable hyperthyroidism, reaching approximately 89% sensitivity and about 81% specificity in cross-validation and 80%/75% in testing.

Ophthalmopathy patients had moderately to severely active disease, with a Clinical Activity Score of 3 or more, a NOSPECS grade of 4 or more, and a disease duration of less than 3 months. Exclusion was applied to patients with uncontrolled infections, other autoimmune diseases, pregnancy or lactation. Diagnoses were established on the basis of clinical symptoms, serum thyroxine and TRAb, thyroid ultrasound, and orbital computed tomography. PBMCs were separated from around 9.1 ml of fresh peripheral blood using Ficoll-Paque density gradient centrifugation. Total RNA was extracted using Trizol reagent, and RNA quality was assessed on an Agilent 2100 Bioanalyzer. Reading from cysteine to phenylalanine, the CDR3 counts 14 amino acids. Just CDR3 DNA is preserved here, 42 bases in frame from base 1. Taken from the germline V gene, the CDR1 and CDR2 loops are SGHTA and FQGNSA. Trimming takes 5 bases from V and 6 bases from J, and the germline ends sit 17 bases apart.

This clonotype was counted at least ten times. The antigen it recognizes is unknown. Base-call qualities are not available, and no considerably larger clone is one nucleotide away. The TCR beta CDR3 regions were amplified from the RNA transcripts. The first round of RT-PCR for the TCR CDR3 was performed with the HTBI primer set and the Qiagen OneStep RT-PCR kit. Libraries were constructed in a second round of multiplex PCR, after which size selection and purification were performed. Sequencing of the libraries was done on an Illumina HiSeq2000 using paired-end 100 bp reads. In the source study's methods: SOAPnuke was used to process the raw data, removing reads that contained adapters or uncalled bases, had a mean Phred below 15, or lacked an exact match to the constant primer or identifier. High-quality paired reads were merged with COPE v1.2.5, and unique nucleotide sequences were defined as clonotypes. MiTCR v1.1 was used to align the clonotypes against IMGT TRBV, TRBD and TRBJ reference segments. The analysis was restricted to V-J combinations with a frequency above 0.0001, which together covered 99% to 99.2% of the repertoires. A TCS score was defined as the ratio between F50 (clonal expansion) and ExV (chaos), using BLOSUM62-based TCRdist between CDR3 peptides within each V-J. Welch's t-statistics and random forest reduced 450 to 600 V-J features to about 13, which were used in a naive Bayes classifier (R e1071). TCRdb reprocessed the public reads (quality trimming at Q25 with fastp, clone calling with MiXCR) and kept in-frame beta chains. Identical CDR3 proteins give one entry, which carries the most common genes and DNA. In this record, the V and J calls reflect TCRdb's handling and not the investigators' own analysis. The sample table contains under 400,000 distinct CDR3 sequences; only one count was recorded for roughly 15% of them. The ten largest clones add up to roughly a fifth of the sample.

The specimen was blood. The rearrangement joined TRBV7-2 to TRBJ2-7; confidence is insufficient to name the D gene. The receptor was isolated from a woman aged 60-70 years with Graves' ophthalmopathy. CDR3 sequence: CASSLETALGEQYF. The nucleotide sequence reads as follows: TGTGCCAGCAGCCTCGAGACTGCCTTAGGCGAGCAGTACTTC.